These T cell receptor beta chains were read from a single sample in a study of tumor-infiltrating lymphocytes in primary liver carcinoma. TCRdb passed the multiplex PCR reads through MiXCR, listing each CDR3 protein once. The table shows around 190,000 distinct CDR3 sequences, with around four fifths occurring only once. Sequences were obtained from tumor tissue from primary liver carcinoma. These receptors originate from a man aged 35-49 years with primary liver carcinoma and hepatitis B virus infection. Each CDR3 is given with its conserved first and last residue. D genes are given only for firm matches. Clone size is given for some rows only: seen once, a few or many times, or a class if the clone is expanded.

D gene | J gene | clone size | V gene | CDR3 length | CDR3 protein | CDR3 DNA
- | TRBJ1-5 | few | TRBV11-3 | 15 | CASSLDLGVARPQHF | TGTGCCAGCAGCTTAGATTTGGGGGTGGCTCGGCCCCAACATTTT
- | TRBJ1-2 | - | TRBV29-1 | 13 | CSVGGWENYGHTF | TGCAGCGTCGGGGGCTGGGAAAACTATGGCCACACCTTC
TRBD2 | TRBJ2-2 | - | TRBV4-1 | 14 | CASRERGNAGELFF | TGCGCCAGCAGGGAGCGGGGAAATGCCGGGGAGCTGTTTTTT
TRBD1 | TRBJ2-1 | - | TRBV12-3/TRBV12-4 | 13 | CASRPTGRNKQFF | TGTGCTAGCAGGCCGACAGGGCGCAATAAGCAGTTCTTC
- | TRBJ1-4 | once | TRBV6-6 | 11 | CASSLEGNLFF | TGTGCCAGCAGTTTGGAGGGAAATCTGTTTTTT
- | TRBJ2-3 | - | TRBV4-2 | 15 | CASSRRTGVTDTQYF | TGTGCCAGCAGCCGAAGAACGGGGGTAACAGATACGCAGTATTTT
TRBD1 | TRBJ1-5 | - | TRBV6-1 | 14 | CDSMRTGGNQPQHF | TGTGACAGCATGAGGACAGGGGGCAATCAGCCCCAGCATTTC
- | TRBJ2-1 | - | TRBV4-3 | 16 | CASRQDPYSEYQEQFF | TGCGCCAGCAGGCAAGATCCCTACTCAGAATACCAAGAGCAGTTCTTC
- | TRBJ2-1 | - | TRBV29-1 | 13 | CSGGISEFNELFF | TGCAGCGGGGGGATTAGCGAGTTCAATGAGCTGTTCTTC
TRBD1 | TRBJ2-3 | - | TRBV29-1 | 14 | CSFSKTGPSDTQYF | TGCAGCTTTTCCAAGACAGGGCCATCAGATACGCAGTATTTT
- | TRBJ1-1 | - | TRBV6-2/TRBV6-3 | 12 | CASGARNTETFF | TGTGCCAGCGGTGCACGTAACACTGAAACTTTCTTT
TRBD2 | TRBJ2-1 | once | TRBV29-1 | 14 | CSVQGLAVYNEQLF | TGTAGCGTCCAGGGACTAGCGGTCTACAATGAGCAGTTATTC
- | TRBJ1-6 | medium-sized | TRBV10-3 | 18 | CAISGASGGASNNSPLHF | TGTGCCATCAGTGGGGCGAGCGGGGGCGCGTCTAATAATTCACCCCTCCACTTT
- | TRBJ2-3 | - | TRBV4-1 | 18 | CASSQDGSLVASTDAQYF | TGCGCCAGCAGCCAAGATGGCAGCTTGGTTGCTAGCACAGATGCGCAGTATTTT
- | TRBJ2-1 | - | TRBV12-3/TRBV12-4 | 16 | CASRNPWASERDERFF | TGTGCCAGCAGAAACCCCTGGGCTAGCGAGAGAGATGAGCGGTTCTTC
- | TRBJ2-5 | - | TRBV11-2 | 12 | CASRLGQETQYF | TGTGCCAGCAGATTAGGCCAAGAGACCCAATATTTC
TRBD1 | TRBJ1-2 | - | TRBV28 | 17 | CASSFSETGILYYGYTF | TGTGCCAGCAGTTTCTCCGAGACAGGGATTCTCTACTATGGCTACACCTTC
TRBD2 | TRBJ2-5 | - | TRBV7-2 | 13 | CASVAGVRETQYF | TGTGCCAGCGTGGCGGGAGTACGAGAGACCCAGTACTTC
- | TRBJ2-3 | few | TRBV7-2 | 15 | CASSLGGAVIDTQYF | TGTGCCAGCAGCTTAGGAGGCGCGGTGATTGATACGCAGTATTTT
- | TRBJ1-2 | - | TRBV6-5 | 13 | CASSQYSASAYTF | TGTGCCAGCAGCCAGTACAGCGCGAGCGCCTACACCTTC
- | TRBJ2-7 | - | TRBV6-6 | 15 | CASIGYRDYFYEQYF | TGTGCCAGCATCGGGTACAGAGATTACTTCTACGAGCAATACTTC
- | TRBJ2-7 | - | TRBV6-2/TRBV6-3 | 13 | CASSDEVHYEQYF | TGTGCCAGCAGTGACGAGGTACACTACGAGCAGTACTTT
- | TRBJ2-7 | - | TRBV29-1 | 13 | CSVDTGYDEEQYF | TGCAGCGTCGATACAGGGTATGACGAGGAGCAATACTTC
- | TRBJ1-5 | - | TRBV6-6 | 17 | CASSPHLDDRFNQSQHF | TGTGCCAGCAGTCCCCACCTGGACGATCGCTTCAATCAGTCCCAGCATTTT
TRBD1 | TRBJ1-2 | many | TRBV28 | 14 | CASSTTGGLYGYTF | TGTGCCAGCAGTACGACAGGGGGCTTATATGGCTACACCTTC
- | TRBJ1-1 | - | TRBV29-1 | 14 | CSVARQGSSTEAFF | TGCAGCGTTGCAAGACAAGGGTCTAGCACTGAAGCTTTCTTT
TRBD1 | TRBJ2-2 | - | TRBV23-1 | 17 | CASSHPSMRGLHGELFF | TGCGCCAGCAGTCACCCTTCCATGAGGGGGCTTCACGGGGAGCTGTTTTTT
- | TRBJ1-5 | once | TRBV7-9 | 14 | CATSPPYSNQPQHF | TGTGCCACCAGTCCCCCTTATAGTAATCAGCCCCAGCATTTT
- | TRBJ1-1 | - | TRBV4-1 | 14 | CASSEVNSGTEAFF | TGCGCCAGCAGCGAAGTAAACTCGGGAACTGAAGCTTTCTTT
- | TRBJ2-1 | - | TRBV19 | 15 | CASRDFAYYYNGQFF | TGTGCCAGTAGAGACTTCGCCTACTACTACAATGGGCAGTTCTTC
- | TRBJ1-1 | - | TRBV10-2 | 11 | CASSHFNEAFF | TGCGCCAGTAGCCACTTCAATGAAGCTTTCTTT
TRBD2 | TRBJ2-1 | - | TRBV14 | 16 | CASNAAAGWVHNEQFF | TGTGCCAGCAATGCCGCAGCGGGATGGGTACACAATGAGCAGTTCTTC
- | TRBJ2-7 | many | TRBV7-9 | 15 | CASSLAGGSTYEQYF | TGTGCCAGCAGCTTAGCGGGCGGGTCAACCTACGAGCAGTACTTC
- | TRBJ2-5 | - | TRBV6-5 | 14 | CANSYISGGETEYF | TGTGCCAACAGTTACATCTCAGGAGGGGAGACCGAGTACTTC
- | TRBJ1-1 | - | TRBV5-1 | 14 | CASNTAGGYTEAFF | TGCGCCAGTAACACGGCGGGGGGTTACACTGAAGCTTTCTTT
- | TRBJ2-7 | - | TRBV29-1 | 15 | CSVEEWDGRVDEQYF | TGCAGCGTTGAGGAGTGGGACGGGAGAGTAGACGAGCAGTACTTC
TRBD2 | TRBJ2-1 | - | TRBV4-2 | 15 | CASSQGGGSGNVQLF | TGTGCCAGCAGCCAAGGAGGCGGGAGTGGCAATGTGCAGCTCTTC
- | TRBJ2-3 | - | TRBV11-1 | 19 | CASSSWGSSVGGRTDTQYF | TGTGCCAGCAGCTCTTGGGGAAGCTCTGTTGGAGGCCGCACAGATACACAGTATTTT
- | TRBJ2-7 | - | TRBV29-1 | 12 | CSAGFSAYEQYF | TGCAGCGCAGGATTCAGTGCCTATGAGCAGTACTTC
- | TRBJ1-1 | - | TRBV6-2/TRBV6-3 | 14 | CASSHSTWLTEAFF | TGTGCCAGCAGTCATTCCACATGGCTCACTGAAGCTTTCTTT
- | TRBJ2-3 | - | TRBV11-1 | 15 | CASSSPRESTDTQYF | TGTGCCAGCAGTTCGCCTAGAGAGAGCACAGATACGCAGTATTTT
- | TRBJ1-2 | once | TRBV7-9 | 17 | CASSSRALGGRNYGYTF | TGTGCCAGCAGCTCCAGAGCCCTGGGGGGGCGCAACTATGGCTACACCTTC